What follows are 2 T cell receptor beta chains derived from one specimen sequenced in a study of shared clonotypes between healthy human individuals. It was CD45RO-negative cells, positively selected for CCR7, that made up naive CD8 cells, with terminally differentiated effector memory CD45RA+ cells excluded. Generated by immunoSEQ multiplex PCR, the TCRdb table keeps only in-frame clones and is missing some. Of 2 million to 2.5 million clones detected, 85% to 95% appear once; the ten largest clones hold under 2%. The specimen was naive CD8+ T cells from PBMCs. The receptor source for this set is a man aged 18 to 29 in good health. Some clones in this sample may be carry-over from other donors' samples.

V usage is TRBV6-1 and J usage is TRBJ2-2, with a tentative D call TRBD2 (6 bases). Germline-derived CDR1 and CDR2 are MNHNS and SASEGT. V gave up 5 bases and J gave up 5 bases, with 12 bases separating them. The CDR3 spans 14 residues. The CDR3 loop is CASSTREKTGELFF. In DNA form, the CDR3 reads TGTGCCAGCAGTACACGGGAGAAGACCGGGGAGCTGTTTTTT.

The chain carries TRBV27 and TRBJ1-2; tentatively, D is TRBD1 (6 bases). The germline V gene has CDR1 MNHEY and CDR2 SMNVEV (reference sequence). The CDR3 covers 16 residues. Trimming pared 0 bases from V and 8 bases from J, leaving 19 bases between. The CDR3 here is CASSLSVWGGSAGYTF. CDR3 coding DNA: TGTGCCAGCAGTTTATCCGTTTGGGGGGGCTCGGCCGGCTACACCTTC.